Presented here are 15 T cell receptor beta chains from one specimen sequenced in a study of blood T cell repertoires in COVID-19. Profiled with immunoSEQ multiplex PCR; TCRdb holds only in-frame clones, not every one. Of 55,000 to 70,000 clones listed, about 91% were seen once; the top ten hold approximately 2.5%. Sequenced sample: peripheral blood. The receptors originated from a man aged 55 to 70 with acute or convalescent COVID-19.

V usage is TRBV5-1 and J usage is TRBJ2-1; 9 nucleotides agree with TRBD2. The CDR3 spans 19 residues. V shed 0 bases, J shed 6 bases, and the junction held 16 bases outside the gene matches. The germline V gene has CDR1 SGHRS and CDR2 YFSETQ. The CDR3 DNA sequence: TGCGCCAGCAGCTTGGAGGGCAGGGCTCGGAGCGGGAGGCGCAATGAGCAGTTCTTC. It codes for CASSLEGRARSGRRNEQFF. The full variable domain, its missing parts supplied by reference TRBV5-1 and TRBJ2-1, is KAGVTQTPRYLIKTRGQQVTLSCSPISGHRSVSWYQQTPGQGLQFLFEYFSETQRNKGNFPGRFSGRQFSNSRSEMNVSTLELGDSALYLCASSLEGRARSGRRNEQFFGPGTRLTVL.

V gene TRBV5-1 combines with J gene TRBJ1-4, with 9 positions matching TRBD1. V trimming: 3 bases; J trimming: 7 bases; junction bases outside the gene matches: 10. CDR3 length: 16 amino acids. CDR1 is SGHRS, CDR2 YFSETQ, per germline. CDR3 coding DNA: TGCGCCAGCAGCTACAACAGGGGGCGCGGTGGTGAAAAACTGTTTTTT. This translates into CASSYNRGRGGEKLFF.

The chain joins TRBV30 to TRBJ1-2; no firm D call. V lost 6 bases and J lost 4, with 12 bases in between. The CDR3 runs 12 residues. Germline CDR1 reads GTSNPN; CDR2 reads SVGIG (reference sequence). The CDR3 sequence: CACEHGPYGYTF. The CDR3 DNA sequence: TGTGCCTGCGAACATGGCCCCTATGGCTACACCTTC. Full variable domain (rest looked up from reference TRBV30 and TRBJ1-2): SQTIHQWPATLVQPVGSPLSLECTVEGTSNPNLYWYRQAAGRGLQLLFYSVGIGQISSEVPQNLSASRPQDRQFILSSKKLLLSDSGFYLCACEHGPYGYTFGSGTRLTVV.

This clone was detected once. This chain connects TRBV19 to TRBJ1-2, with a tentative D call TRBD1 (6 bases). This CDR3 has 14 amino acids. The germline CDR1 and CDR2 sequences are LNHDA and SQIVND (reference sequence). With 3 bases removed from V and 4 bases from J, the gap between germline ends came to 12 bases. The chain's CDR3 is CASSMSDSIYGYTF. CDR3 nucleotide sequence: TGTGCCAGTAGTATGTCGGACAGTATCTATGGCTACACCTTC. Supplemented by reference TRBV19 and TRBJ1-2, the full variable domain reads DGGITQSPKYLFRKEGQNVTLSCEQNLNHDAMYWYRQDPGQGLRLIYYSQIVNDFQKGDIAEGYSVSREKKESFPLTVTSAQKNPTAFYLCASSMSDSIYGYTFGSGTRLTVV.

This clone was seen only once. The chain employs TRBV7-9 and TRBJ1-2; maybe TRBD1 (5 bases). V dropped 0 bases and J dropped 6 bases, with 11 bases sitting between them. The germline CDR1 and CDR2 sequences are SEHNR and FQNEAQ (reference sequence). This CDR3 spans 14 amino acids. The CDR3 nucleotides are TGTGCCAGCAGCTTAGCGTGGAGGGGTGATGGCTACACCTTC. Its translation: CASSLAWRGDGYTF. The variable domain in full, completed from reference TRBV7-9 and TRBJ1-2, reads DTGVSQNPRHKITKRGQNVTFRCDPISEHNRLYWYRQTLGQGPEFLTYFQNEAQLEKSRLLSDRFSAERPKGSFSTLEIQRTEQGDSAMYLCASSLAWRGDGYTFGSGTRLTVV.

In its sample, this clone was seen once. The genes are TRBV27 and TRBJ2-3; D is unresolved. Germline CDR1 is MNHEY and CDR2 is SMNVEV (reference sequence). The CDR3 has 13 residues. V was trimmed by 5 bases and J by 8 bases, leaving 14 bases between them. CDR3: CASSRDTLSTQYF. Here the CDR3 DNA reads TGTGCCAGCAGTCGCGACACCCTTTCTACGCAGTATTTT.

The chain uses TRBV6-2 or TRBV6-3 and TRBJ1-5; 9 bases agree with TRBD1. With V trimmed by 8 bases and J by 7 bases, 9 bases remained unmatched. This CDR3 has 14 residues. In germline, CDR1 is MNHEY, CDR2 SVGEGT. The CDR3 DNA is TGTGCCAGCGGCCCTGGGACAGGGAGACAGCCCCAGCATTTT. This codes for CASGPGTGRQPQHF.

The rearrangement joins TRBV10-3 to TRBJ1-1; 7 positions agree with TRBD1. The CDR3 runs 12 residues. The germline gives CDR1 ENHRY, CDR2 SYGVKD. J lost 7 bases, V lost 10 bases, and 9 bases had no gene match. In nucleotides, the CDR3 is TGTGCCACCTACAGGGGTGGTAATGAAGCTTTCTTT. This codes for CATYRGGNEAFF.

The chain uses TRBV19 and TRBJ1-5; maybe TRBD1 (5 bases). Trimming took 3 bases from V and 7 from J, leaving 10 bases between them. The CDR3 is 13 residues long. CDR1 is LNHDA and CDR2 is SQIVND in the germline V gene (reference sequence). The CDR3 bases are TGTGCCAGTAGTATGAAAAGGGGCCAGCCCCAGCATTTT. This codes for CASSMKRGQPQHF.

The chain uses TRBV7-2 and TRBJ2-3, with D perhaps TRBD1 (6 bases). V was shortened by 4 bases and J by 0 bases, with 11 bases between the two germline ends. The CDR3 has 15 residues. The germline CDR1 and CDR2 sequences are SGHTA and FQGNSA. The CDR3 spells CASSSRTESTDTQYF. The CDR3 DNA follows: TGTGCCAGCAGCTCACGGACAGAGAGCACAGATACGCAGTATTTT.

This clone was picked up one time. The chain links TRBV7-3 to TRBJ1-1, with D maybe TRBD1 (5 bases). Per germline, CDR1 SGHTA and CDR2 FQGTGA. The CDR3 covers 14 residues. The V gene lost 8 bases and the J gene lost 2 bases, with 15 bases spanning the gap. CDR3: CASSAEGHNTEAFF. CDR3 bases: TGTGCCAGCTCCGCGGAGGGGCACAACACTGAAGCTTTCTTT.

This clone was seen once. The CDR3 here is CASSIGTGRSNQPQHF. The CDR3 nucleotides are TGTGCCAGCAGCATAGGGACAGGGCGTAGCAATCAGCCCCAGCATTTT. V gene TRBV5-6 combines with J gene TRBJ1-5, with 9 bases that match TRBD1. The CDR3 has 16 amino acids. The junction had 5 bases not matched to a gene; V was cut back by 4 bases and J by 0 bases. Germline V lookup: CDR1 SGHDT, CDR2 YYEEEE.

The chain recombines TRBV3-1 (or the pseudogene TRBV3-2) with TRBJ2-5; 8 bases fit TRBD2. Germline CDR1 is LGHDT and CDR2 is YNNKEL (reference sequence). The CDR3 spans 16 residues. V lost 4 bases, J lost 2 bases, and 9 bases stayed unmatched. The CDR3 sequence is CASSPIRTGGQETQYF. In DNA form, the CDR3 reads TGTGCCAGCAGCCCAATTCGCACGGGAGGGCAAGAGACCCAGTACTTC.

The chain recombines TRBV6-5 with TRBJ1-5; D perhaps matches TRBD1 (6 bases). CDR3 length: 15 amino acids. Germline CDR1 is MNHEY and CDR2 is SVGAGI. Trimming took 5 bases from V and 5 from J, leaving 16 bases between them. The CDR3 DNA is TGTGCCAGCAGTAAGGACGGGACAAGCTATCAGCCCCAGCATTTT. Translating gives CASSKDGTSYQPQHF.

This clone was seen once. This chain links TRBV4-3 with TRBJ1-4; D may be TRBD1 (5 bases). Germline CDR1 LGHNA, CDR2 YSLEER. V lost 0 bases and J lost 8, with 13 bases in between. This CDR3 comprises 15 residues. CDR3 in DNA: TGCGCCAGCAGCCAAGATGCAGGGTCACGGGAAAAACTGTTTTTT. Its translation is CASSQDAGSREKLFF.